The source of this TCR beta chain is a study of T cell responses to AZD1222 COVID-19 vaccine. Study observations and caveats: At baseline, just a handful of AZD1222 recipients tested seropositive.

The CDR3 has 15 residues. Trimming cost V 4 bases and J 5 bases; bases outside gene matches: 11. Germline lookup yields CDR1 SGDLS and CDR2 YYNGEE. Profiled with immunoSEQ multiplex PCR; TCRdb holds only in-frame clones, not every one. The sample shows almost 55,000 clones, under 90% of them seen only once. Note on this clone: Antigen specificity is unknown.

The chain combines TRBV9 with TRBJ1-2, with 7 bases matching TRBD1. The receptor was isolated from an adult in good health. The sequences come from peripheral blood, collected on day 0 of AZD1222 vaccination. As DNA, the CDR3 is TGTGCCAGCAGCCTCCGAGGGGGCGGGGGGTATGGCTACACCTTC. Amino acid sequence: CASSLRGGGGYGYTF.